The clone carrying this T cell receptor beta chain has at least ten counts. Its specificity is not known. Amplified TCR beta CDR3 regions derived from RNA transcripts. When the TCR CDR3 underwent first-round RT-PCR, the HTBI primer set was used. TCRdb reanalysed the multiplex PCR reads using MiXCR and keeps one entry per CDR3 protein. The sample holds roughly 630,000 distinct CDR3 sequences, more than 15% seen once. CDR3 length: 15 amino acids. V gave up 0 bases and J gave up 3 bases, with 12 bases separating them. The germline V gene has CDR1 ENHRY and CDR2 SYGVKD. This entry is derived from a study of T cells in Graves' hyperthyroidism and ophthalmopathy. Study context: The authors collected peripheral blood at initial diagnosis, before any treatment. Study results and limitations: Most expanded thyroid clonotypes above 0.001 also appeared in blood.

Among the patients, aged 18 to 65, hyperthyroidism was newly diagnosed and had lasted under 2 months. Reasons for excluding patients were uncontrolled infection, other autoimmune disease, pregnancy or lactation. This sequence originates from a woman younger than 45 with Graves' hyperthyroidism. The material sequenced was blood. V and J are TRBV10-3 and TRBJ2-7; D is perhaps TRBD2 (6 bases). CDR3 sequence reads: CAISESTGGDYEQYF. The CDR3, as DNA: TGTGCCATCAGTGAGTCGACCGGGGGAGACTACGAGCAGTACTTC.